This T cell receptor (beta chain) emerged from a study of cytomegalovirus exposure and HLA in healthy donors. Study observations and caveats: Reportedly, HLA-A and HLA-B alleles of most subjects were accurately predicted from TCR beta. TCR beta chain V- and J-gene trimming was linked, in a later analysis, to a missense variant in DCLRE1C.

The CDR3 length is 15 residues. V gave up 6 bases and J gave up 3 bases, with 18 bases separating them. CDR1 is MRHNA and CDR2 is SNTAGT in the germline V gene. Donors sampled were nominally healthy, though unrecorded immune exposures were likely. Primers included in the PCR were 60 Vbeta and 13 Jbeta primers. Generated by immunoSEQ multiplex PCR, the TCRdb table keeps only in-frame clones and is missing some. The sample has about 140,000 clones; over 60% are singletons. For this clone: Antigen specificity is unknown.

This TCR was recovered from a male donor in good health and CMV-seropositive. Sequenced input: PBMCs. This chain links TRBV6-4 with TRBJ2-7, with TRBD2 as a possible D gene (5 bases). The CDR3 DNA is TGTGCCAGCAGCTTTCGCCCCGGGGAGAACTACGAGCAGTACTTC. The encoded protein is CASSFRPGENYEQYF.